The source of this TCR beta chain is a study of T cells in Graves' hyperthyroidism and ophthalmopathy. The PBMCs had their origin in roughly 9.4 ml of fresh peripheral blood. This clonotype was found many times. Its specificity is not known. Whole-study results and caveats: Stable hyperthyroidism was told apart from ophthalmopathy by a model built on 13 V-J features.

V dropped 1 base and J dropped 1 base, with 9 bases sitting between them. This CDR3 contains 14 residues. Germline CDR1 reads DFQATT; CDR2 reads SNEGSKA (reference sequence). Researchers amplified the TCR beta CDR3 regions from RNA transcripts. HTBI primers were employed in a first-round RT-PCR of the TCR CDR3. TCRdb used MiXCR to reprocess the multiplex PCR reads, holding one entry per CDR3 protein. The table has about 290,000 distinct CDR3 sequences, over 15% seen once. Sequencing used blood. V gene TRBV20-1 combines with J gene TRBJ2-3; D unresolved. This TCR was recovered from a man aged 25 to 40 with Graves' hyperthyroidism. As DNA, the CDR3 is TGCAGTGCTAGAGCTCCCTACCGCACAGATACGCAGTATTTT. Translation gives CSARAPYRTDTQYF.